This paragraph covers one T cell receptor beta chain sequence. Its antigen is unknown. The data were obtained in a study of shared clonotypes between healthy human individuals. Study overall: Per-donor plates numbered three CD4 naive, three CD4 memory, two CD8 naive and one CD8 memory.

Clones were sequenced by immunoSEQ multiplex PCR, and TCRdb holds only the in-frame ones, with some missing. Altogether 2 million to 2.5 million clones are present, just under 95% being singletons, with the ten largest covering approximately 1.2%. The study, taken as a whole, reports: Memory subsets had estimated richness that was generally smaller than that of naive subsets.

The naive CD8 subset, CD45RO-negative cells positively selected for CCR7, excluded terminally differentiated effector memory CD45RA+ cells. The study enrolled healthy HIV-negative adults without recent acute infections or vaccinations as donors. The sequence was collected from a young man in good health. The sequencing input was naive CD8+ T cells sorted from blood.

The CDR3 here is CASSEGYSGANVLTF. The DNA of the CDR3 is TGTGCCAGCAGCGAGGGGTACTCTGGGGCCAACGTCCTGACTTTC. The chain recombines TRBV25-1 with TRBJ2-6; either TRBD1 or TRBD2 may fit D (5 bases each). The CDR3 totals 15 residues. V gave up 6 bases and J gave up 0 bases, with 9 bases separating them. The V gene's germline CDR1 is MGHDK and CDR2 SYGVNS.